Sequencing of this T cell receptor beta chain was carried out in a study of post-analysis software for immune sequencing data. Study-wide context: As for disease course, relapsing-remitting, secondary progressive and progressive-relapsing multiple sclerosis were all included. Study conclusions and caveats: Patients showed TRBV5-6, TRBV5-1 and TRBV20-1 among 4 or 5 TRBV segments more frequent than in controls. Samples from one preparation batch, clustered by F measure, grouped strongly together. People with multiple sclerosis had a significantly lower normalized Chao1 diversity than controls did.

The germline gives CDR1 SGHRS, CDR2 YFSETQ. Trimming took 2 bases from V and 2 from J, leaving 11 bases between them. The CDR3 sequence is 14 residues long. Carried by the TCR beta cDNA libraries were unique molecular identifiers. It was from about 0.98 to 11 million T cells that 450,000 to 550,000 cDNA molecules came. Each CDR3 protein gets one entry after TCRdb re-called the PCR reads with MiXCR. Of about 820,000 distinct CDR3 sequences in the sample, around 53% were seen once. About this clonotype itself: As yet, its antigen is unknown.

The clonotype was recovered from a girl under 18 with multiple sclerosis. Sequencing input: blood. V usage is TRBV5-1 and J usage is TRBJ2-7; D uncertain. CDR3 sequence: CASSFGLMTYEQYF. The DNA for the CDR3 is TGCGCCAGCAGCTTTGGCCTCATGACCTACGAGCAGTACTTC.